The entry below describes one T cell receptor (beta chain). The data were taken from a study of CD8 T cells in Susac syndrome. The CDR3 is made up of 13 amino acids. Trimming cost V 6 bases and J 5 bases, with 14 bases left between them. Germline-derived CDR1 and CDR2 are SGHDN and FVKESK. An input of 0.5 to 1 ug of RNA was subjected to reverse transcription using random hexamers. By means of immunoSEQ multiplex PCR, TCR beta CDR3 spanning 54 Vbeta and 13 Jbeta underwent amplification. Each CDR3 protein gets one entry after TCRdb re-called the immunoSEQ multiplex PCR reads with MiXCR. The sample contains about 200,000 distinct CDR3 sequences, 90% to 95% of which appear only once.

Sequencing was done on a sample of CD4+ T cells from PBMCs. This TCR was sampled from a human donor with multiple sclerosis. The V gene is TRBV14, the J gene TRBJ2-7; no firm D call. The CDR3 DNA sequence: TGTGCCAGCAGTCAGAAGCCGTCCAACGAGCAGTACTTC. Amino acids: CASSQKPSNEQYF.